Listed below are T cell receptor beta chains from one sample, sequenced in a study of response to subunit inactivated influenza vaccine. Each CDR3 protein gets one entry after TCRdb re-called the RT-PCR reads with MiXCR. Counted here are about 520,000 distinct CDR3 sequences, roughly 7.6% occurring once; the ten biggest clones make up around 12%. This material consisted of PBMCs from blood, taken about 24 months after vaccination. These receptors were taken from a man between 50 and 75 years old who received an inactivated influenza vaccine. CDR3s include the opening cysteine and the closing phenylalanine or tryptophan. Each record gives: J gene, V gene, clone size, CDR3 protein. Clone sizes are given selectively: once, few, many, or a class where the clone is expanded.

>TRBJ2-7|TRBV6-5|few
CASSYFVGQSNEQYF
>TRBJ2-2|TRBV7-6|few
CASSPAPRTSDPGELFF
>TRBJ2-5|TRBV20-1|few
CSAPTGARETQYF
>TRBJ2-3|TRBV7-9|few
CASSSPLAASTDTQYF
>TRBJ2-3|TRBV11-2|NA
CASKREALGTDTQYF
>TRBJ2-3|TRBV20-1|few
CSSPILAPTDTQYF
>TRBJ2-3|TRBV7-2|NA
CASRNRVDDTDTQYF
>TRBJ2-5|TRBV7-2|few
CASSLARGSGGPGETQYF
>TRBJ2-1|TRBV3-1|NA
CASSKDRGTLAGSNEQFF
>TRBJ1-2|TRBV6-1|NA
CASRAGTAPYGYTF
>TRBJ2-1|TRBV11-2|few
CASSLWTGHEQFF